A selection of T cell receptor beta chains follows, all from one sample in a study of blood T cell repertoires in COVID-19. Only in-frame clones appear in the TCRdb table, and some are missing; sequencing was by immunoSEQ multiplex PCR. The sample includes 140,000 to 150,000 clones, around 80% of them seen just once. Sequenced sample: PBMCs or T cells enriched from blood (not recorded which). These receptors were collected from a woman in her fifties or sixties who had recovered from COVID-19. The CDR3 runs from the conserved cysteine through the conserved F or W. Each record gives: D gene, J gene, clone size, V gene, CDR3 protein, CDR3 DNA. The D gene is left open where the match is weak. Rows give clone size only sometimes, using once, few, many, or a class for an expanded clone.

d_gene: NA; j_gene: TRBJ1-3; abundance: NA; v_gene: TRBV7-2; CDR3aa: CASSPQVNRGNTIYF; CDR3nt: TGTGCCAGCAGCCCACAGGTGAATCGTGGAAACACCATATATTTT
d_gene: TRBD1; j_gene: TRBJ1-3; abundance: few; v_gene: TRBV5-4; CDR3aa: CASSPQQGLGNTIYF; CDR3nt: TGTGCCAGCAGCCCGCAACAGGGGTTAGGAAACACCATATATTTT
d_gene: NA; j_gene: TRBJ1-5; abundance: NA; v_gene: TRBV28; CDR3aa: CASSLVLRDNQPQHF; CDR3nt: TGTGCCAGCAGTTTAGTTCTACGGGACAATCAGCCCCAGCATTTT
d_gene: TRBD2; j_gene: TRBJ2-1; abundance: NA; v_gene: TRBV29-1; CDR3aa: CSVVGGDYNEQFF; CDR3nt: TGCAGCGTTGTGGGGGGGGACTACAATGAGCAGTTCTTC
d_gene: TRBD1; j_gene: TRBJ1-5; abundance: NA; v_gene: TRBV7-9; CDR3aa: CASSPGGKYSNQPQHF; CDR3nt: TGTGCCAGCAGCCCAGGGGGGAAATATAGCAATCAGCCCCAGCATTTT
d_gene: NA; j_gene: TRBJ1-1; abundance: NA; v_gene: TRBV7-6; CDR3aa: CASSLGGGEAEAFF; CDR3nt: TGTGCCAGCAGCTTAGGGGGTGGGGAGGCTGAAGCTTTCTTT
d_gene: NA; j_gene: TRBJ1-1; abundance: NA; v_gene: TRBV28; CDR3aa: CASSPPTGNTEAFF; CDR3nt: TGTGCCAGCAGTCCGCCGACAGGTAACACTGAAGCTTTCTTT
d_gene: NA; j_gene: TRBJ1-5; abundance: NA; v_gene: TRBV7-9; CDR3aa: CASSLGIGRGRSGDQPQHF; CDR3nt: TGTGCCAGCAGCTTAGGTATCGGCAGGGGCCGGAGTGGGGATCAGCCCCAGCATTTT
d_gene: NA; j_gene: TRBJ1-2; abundance: NA; v_gene: TRBV19; CDR3aa: CASSPQGRGRWDYGYTF; CDR3nt: TGTGCCAGTAGTCCCCAAGGCAGGGGCCGTTGGGACTATGGCTACACCTTC
d_gene: NA; j_gene: TRBJ1-1; abundance: NA; v_gene: TRBV3-1/TRBV3-2; CDR3aa: CASSQAWEVGAMNTEAFF; CDR3nt: TGTGCCAGCAGCCAAGCCTGGGAGGTAGGAGCAATGAACACTGAAGCTTTCTTT
d_gene: NA; j_gene: TRBJ1-1; abundance: NA; v_gene: TRBV7-8; CDR3aa: CASSLTSYTEAFF; CDR3nt: TGTGCCAGCAGCTTGACATCTTACACTGAAGCTTTCTTT
d_gene: TRBD1; j_gene: TRBJ1-1; abundance: NA; v_gene: TRBV28; CDR3aa: CASSPRTGGSTEAFF; CDR3nt: TGTGCCAGCAGTCCCCGGACAGGGGGATCCACTGAAGCTTTCTTT
d_gene: TRBD1; j_gene: TRBJ2-7; abundance: few; v_gene: TRBV2; CDR3aa: CASRSGTGTYEQYF; CDR3nt: TGTGCCAGCAGATCCGGGACAGGGACCTACGAGCAGTACTTC
d_gene: TRBD1; j_gene: TRBJ2-7; abundance: few; v_gene: TRBV5-6; CDR3aa: CASSVGQGIYEQYF; CDR3nt: TGTGCCAGCAGCGTGGGACAGGGGATCTACGAGCAGTACTTC
d_gene: TRBD1; j_gene: TRBJ1-1; abundance: NA; v_gene: TRBV7-9; CDR3aa: CASSFGQGSTEAFF; CDR3nt: TGTGCCAGCAGCTTCGGACAGGGTTCCACTGAAGCTTTCTTT
d_gene: NA; j_gene: TRBJ1-6; abundance: once; v_gene: TRBV18; CDR3aa: CASSLTDTNSPLHF; CDR3nt: TGTGCCAGCTCGCTGACAGATACCAATTCACCCCTCCACTTT
d_gene: TRBD1; j_gene: TRBJ1-6; abundance: NA; v_gene: TRBV28; CDR3aa: CASLKQGALYNSPLHF; CDR3nt: TGTGCCAGCCTCAAACAGGGGGCTCTCTATAATTCACCCCTCCACTTT
d_gene: TRBD1; j_gene: TRBJ2-2; abundance: NA; v_gene: TRBV7-8; CDR3aa: CASSSLDRPLGTGELFF; CDR3nt: TGTGCCAGCAGCTCCCTGGACAGGCCGCTCGGGACCGGGGAGCTGTTTTTT
d_gene: TRBD1; j_gene: TRBJ2-7; abundance: NA; v_gene: TRBV4-2; CDR3aa: CASSRSGGTGNSYEQYF; CDR3nt: TGTGCCAGCAGCCGCTCCGGTGGGACAGGGAACTCCTACGAGCAGTACTTC
d_gene: TRBD1; j_gene: TRBJ1-2; abundance: NA; v_gene: TRBV5-4; CDR3aa: CASSLASGTGGAYYGYTF; CDR3nt: TGTGCCAGCAGCTTGGCTTCCGGGACAGGGGGCGCTTACTATGGCTACACCTTC
d_gene: TRBD2; j_gene: TRBJ2-1; abundance: once; v_gene: TRBV7-3; CDR3aa: CASSLQLAVPPGEQFF; CDR3nt: TGTGCCAGCAGCTTACAACTAGCGGTCCCACCGGGTGAGCAGTTCTTC
d_gene: NA; j_gene: TRBJ1-2; abundance: NA; v_gene: TRBV29-1; CDR3aa: CSVEDSTNYGYTF; CDR3nt: TGCAGCGTTGAAGACAGTACTAACTATGGCTACACCTTC
d_gene: NA; j_gene: TRBJ1-1; abundance: NA; v_gene: TRBV6-1; CDR3aa: CASSEGLYTEAFF; CDR3nt: TGTGCCAGCAGTGAGGGGCTCTACACTGAAGCTTTCTTT
d_gene: TRBD1; j_gene: TRBJ2-3; abundance: NA; v_gene: TRBV5-4; CDR3aa: CASTPNWDRVPDTQYF; CDR3nt: TGTGCCAGCACGCCAAATTGGGACAGGGTGCCAGATACGCAGTATTTT
d_gene: TRBD1; j_gene: TRBJ1-2; abundance: NA; v_gene: TRBV6-6; CDR3aa: CASSYAGGTANYGYTF; CDR3nt: TGTGCCAGCAGTTATGCGGGGGGGACAGCTAACTATGGCTACACCTTC
d_gene: NA; j_gene: TRBJ2-5; abundance: once; v_gene: TRBV1; CDR3aa: CTSSQVDKRPEETQYF; CDR3nt: TGCACCAGCAGCCAAGTTGATAAGCGTCCTGAAGAGACCCAGTACTTC
d_gene: TRBD1; j_gene: TRBJ1-6; abundance: few; v_gene: TRBV6-5; CDR3aa: CASSYFGQGEGSPLHF; CDR3nt: TGTGCCAGCAGTTATTTTGGACAGGGGGAAGGTTCACCCCTCCACTTT
d_gene: TRBD2; j_gene: TRBJ2-3; abundance: NA; v_gene: TRBV2; CDR3aa: CASLWTGGVSNTQYF; CDR3nt: TGTGCCAGCCTCTGGACCGGGGGGGTGTCGAATACGCAGTATTTT
d_gene: NA; j_gene: TRBJ2-7; abundance: few; v_gene: TRBV28; CDR3aa: CASSSLLATYEQYF; CDR3nt: TGTGCCAGCAGTTCCCTACTAGCCACCTACGAGCAGTACTTC
d_gene: NA; j_gene: TRBJ1-1; abundance: NA; v_gene: TRBV5-6; CDR3aa: CASSLAAEAFF; CDR3nt: TGTGCCAGCAGCTTGGCTGCGGAGGCTTTCTTT
d_gene: TRBD2; j_gene: TRBJ2-7; abundance: NA; v_gene: TRBV4-2; CDR3aa: CASSQGTGGVYEQYF; CDR3nt: TGTGCCAGCAGCCAAGGAACGGGGGGGGTCTACGAGCAGTACTTC
d_gene: TRBD1; j_gene: TRBJ2-5; abundance: NA; v_gene: TRBV9; CDR3aa: CASSAPGQQETQYF; CDR3nt: TGTGCCAGCAGCGCGCCGGGACAGCAAGAGACCCAGTACTTC
d_gene: NA; j_gene: TRBJ2-6; abundance: NA; v_gene: TRBV5-6; CDR3aa: CASSLGNSGANVLTF; CDR3nt: TGTGCCAGCAGCCTCGGGAACTCTGGGGCCAACGTCCTGACTTTC
d_gene: NA; j_gene: TRBJ1-2; abundance: NA; v_gene: TRBV7-9; CDR3aa: CASIEWPRSYGYTF; CDR3nt: TGTGCCAGCATCGAGTGGCCGAGGTCCTATGGCTACACCTTC
d_gene: NA; j_gene: TRBJ1-1; abundance: NA; v_gene: TRBV6-5; CDR3aa: CASNRGWNTEAFF; CDR3nt: TGTGCCAGCAATAGGGGGTGGAACACTGAAGCTTTCTTT
d_gene: TRBD2; j_gene: TRBJ2-5; abundance: NA; v_gene: TRBV7-7; CDR3aa: CASSLTSGGAGTQYF; CDR3nt: TGTGCCAGCAGCTTAACTAGCGGGGGAGCTGGGACCCAGTACTTC